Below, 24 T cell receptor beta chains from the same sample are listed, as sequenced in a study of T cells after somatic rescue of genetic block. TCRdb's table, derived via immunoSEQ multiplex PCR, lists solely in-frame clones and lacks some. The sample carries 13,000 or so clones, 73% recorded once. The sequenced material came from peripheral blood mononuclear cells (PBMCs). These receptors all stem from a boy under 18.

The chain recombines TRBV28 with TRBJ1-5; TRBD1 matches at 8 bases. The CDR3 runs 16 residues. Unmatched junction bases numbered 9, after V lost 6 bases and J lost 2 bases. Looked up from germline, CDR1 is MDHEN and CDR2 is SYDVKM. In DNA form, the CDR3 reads TGTGCCAGCAGACCTCTCACAGGGGGGGGCAATCAGCCCCAGCATTTT. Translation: CASRPLTGGGNQPQHF.

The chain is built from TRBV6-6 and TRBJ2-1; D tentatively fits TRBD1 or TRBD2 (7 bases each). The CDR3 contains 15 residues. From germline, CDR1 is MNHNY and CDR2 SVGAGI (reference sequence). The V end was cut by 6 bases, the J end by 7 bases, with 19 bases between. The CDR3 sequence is CASRGGGGNMNEQFF. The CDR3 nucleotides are TGTGCCAGCAGGGGGGGAGGGGGCAATATGAATGAGCAGTTCTTC.

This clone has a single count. The CDR3 spells CASSWADEKLFF. The DNA of the CDR3 is TGTGCCAGCAGCTGGGCAGATGAAAAACTGTTTTTT. The genes are TRBV5-6 and TRBJ1-4; D not resolved. This CDR3 has 12 residues. Germline V gives CDR1 SGHDT, CDR2 YYEEEE. V was pared by 3 bases and J by 6 bases, with 6 bases between.

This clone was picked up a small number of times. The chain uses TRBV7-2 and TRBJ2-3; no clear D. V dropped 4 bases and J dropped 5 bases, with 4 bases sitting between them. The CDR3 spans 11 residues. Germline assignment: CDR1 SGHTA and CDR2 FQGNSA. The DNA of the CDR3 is TGTGCCAGCAGCTCAGAAGATACGCAGTATTTT. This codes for CASSSEDTQYF.

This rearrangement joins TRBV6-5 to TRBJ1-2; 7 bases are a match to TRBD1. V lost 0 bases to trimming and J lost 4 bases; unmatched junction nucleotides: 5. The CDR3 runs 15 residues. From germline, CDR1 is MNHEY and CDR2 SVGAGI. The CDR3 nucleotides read TGTGCCAGCAGTTACTCATGGACAGGTACCTATGGCTACACCTTC. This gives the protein CASSYSWTGTYGYTF.

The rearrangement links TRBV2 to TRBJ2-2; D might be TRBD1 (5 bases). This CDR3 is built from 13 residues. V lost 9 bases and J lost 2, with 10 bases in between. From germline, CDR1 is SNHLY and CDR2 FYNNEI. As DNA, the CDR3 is TGTGCCAGTGGGGCCGTCAACACCGGGGAGCTGTTTTTT. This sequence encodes CASGAVNTGELFF.

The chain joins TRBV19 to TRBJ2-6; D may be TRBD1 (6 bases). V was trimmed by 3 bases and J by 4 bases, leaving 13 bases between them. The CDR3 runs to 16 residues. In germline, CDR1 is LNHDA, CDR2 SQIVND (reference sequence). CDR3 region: CASSILTGRGANVLTF. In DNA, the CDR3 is TGTGCCAGTAGTATCCTGACAGGCCGAGGGGCCAACGTCCTGACTTTC.

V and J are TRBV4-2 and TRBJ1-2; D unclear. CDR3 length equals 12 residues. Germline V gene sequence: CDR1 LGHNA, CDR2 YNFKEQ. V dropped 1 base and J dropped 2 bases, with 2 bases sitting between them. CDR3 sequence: CASSQVNYGYTF. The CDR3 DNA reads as TGTGCCAGCAGCCAAGTAAACTATGGCTACACCTTC.

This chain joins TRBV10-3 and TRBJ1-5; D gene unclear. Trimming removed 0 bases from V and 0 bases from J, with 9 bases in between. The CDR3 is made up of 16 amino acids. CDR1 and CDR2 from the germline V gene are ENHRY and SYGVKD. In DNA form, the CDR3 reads TGTGCCATCAGTGAGTCCGGGGTGTATAGCAATCAGCCCCAGCATTTT. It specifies CAISESGVYSNQPQHF.

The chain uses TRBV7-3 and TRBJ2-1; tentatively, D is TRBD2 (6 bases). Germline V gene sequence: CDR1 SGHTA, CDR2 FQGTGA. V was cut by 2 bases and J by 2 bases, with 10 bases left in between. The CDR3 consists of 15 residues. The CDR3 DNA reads TGTGCCAGCAGCTTAGAGGGACTTACCTACAATGAGCAGTTCTTC. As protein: CASSLEGLTYNEQFF.

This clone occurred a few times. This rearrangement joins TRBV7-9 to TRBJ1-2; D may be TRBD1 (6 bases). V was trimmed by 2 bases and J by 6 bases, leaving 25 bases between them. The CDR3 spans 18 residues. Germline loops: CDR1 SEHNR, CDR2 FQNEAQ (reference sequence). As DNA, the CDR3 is TGTGCCAGCAGCTTAAACATCTATACAGGGAATCTTAGGAATGGCTACACCTTC. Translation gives CASSLNIYTGNLRNGYTF.

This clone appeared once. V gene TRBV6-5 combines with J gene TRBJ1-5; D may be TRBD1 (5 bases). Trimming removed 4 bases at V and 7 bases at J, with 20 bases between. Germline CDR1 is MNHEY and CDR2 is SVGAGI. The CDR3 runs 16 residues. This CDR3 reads CASSLWAEGGDQPQHF. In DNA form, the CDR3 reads TGTGCCAGCAGTTTATGGGCGGAAGGAGGGGACCAGCCCCAGCATTTT.

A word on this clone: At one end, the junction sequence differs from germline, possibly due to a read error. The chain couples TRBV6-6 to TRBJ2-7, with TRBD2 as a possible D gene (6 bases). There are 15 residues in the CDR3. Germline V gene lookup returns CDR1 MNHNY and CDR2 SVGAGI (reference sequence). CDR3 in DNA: TGTGCCATCAGTGAGGCCGGTGGGGGGTCCTACGAGCAGTACTTC. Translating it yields CAISEAGGGSYEQYF.

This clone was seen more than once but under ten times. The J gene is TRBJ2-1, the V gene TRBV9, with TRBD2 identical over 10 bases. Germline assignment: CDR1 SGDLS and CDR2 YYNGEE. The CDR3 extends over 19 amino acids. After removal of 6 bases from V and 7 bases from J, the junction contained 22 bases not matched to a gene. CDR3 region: CASNTQGATSGAPGNEQFF. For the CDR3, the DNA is TGTGCCAGCAACACTCAGGGGGCTACTAGCGGGGCCCCGGGGAATGAGCAGTTCTTC. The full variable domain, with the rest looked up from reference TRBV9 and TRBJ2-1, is DSGVTQTPKHLITATGQRVTLRCSPRSGDLSVYWYQQSLDQGLQFLIQYYNGEERAKGNILERFSAQQFPDLHSELNLSSLELGDSALYFCASNTQGATSGAPGNEQFFGPGTRLTVL.

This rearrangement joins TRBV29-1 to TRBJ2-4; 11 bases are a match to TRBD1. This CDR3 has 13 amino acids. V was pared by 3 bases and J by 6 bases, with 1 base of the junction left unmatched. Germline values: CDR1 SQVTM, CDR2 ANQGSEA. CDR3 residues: CSVEDRGRNIQYF. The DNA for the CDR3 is TGCAGCGTTGAGGACAGGGGGCGAAACATTCAGTACTTC.

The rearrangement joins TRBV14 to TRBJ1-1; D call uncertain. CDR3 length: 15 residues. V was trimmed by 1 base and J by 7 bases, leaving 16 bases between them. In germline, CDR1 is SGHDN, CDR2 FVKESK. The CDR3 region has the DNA TGTGCCAGCAGCCAAGGGGGTCGGAAGTGGGATGAAGCTTTCTTT. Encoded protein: CASSQGGRKWDEAFF.

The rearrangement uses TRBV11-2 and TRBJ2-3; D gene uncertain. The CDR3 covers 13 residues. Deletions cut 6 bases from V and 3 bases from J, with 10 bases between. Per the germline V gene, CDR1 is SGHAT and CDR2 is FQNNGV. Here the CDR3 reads CASSRGRTDTQYF. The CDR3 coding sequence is TGTGCCAGCAGTAGAGGCCGAACAGATACGCAGTATTTT.

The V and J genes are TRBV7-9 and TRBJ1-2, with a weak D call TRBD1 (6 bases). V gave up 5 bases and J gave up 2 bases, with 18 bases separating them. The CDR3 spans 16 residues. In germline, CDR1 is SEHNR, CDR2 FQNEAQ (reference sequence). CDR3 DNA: TGTGCCAGCAGCGGTAAACGGGACAAGGGGAACTATGGCTACACCTTC. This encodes CASSGKRDKGNYGYTF.

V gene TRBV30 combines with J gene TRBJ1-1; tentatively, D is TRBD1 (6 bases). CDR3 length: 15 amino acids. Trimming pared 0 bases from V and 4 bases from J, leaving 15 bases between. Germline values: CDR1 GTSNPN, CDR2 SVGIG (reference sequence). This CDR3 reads CAWSVMDSHPTEAFF. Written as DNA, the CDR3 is TGTGCCTGGAGTGTAATGGACAGCCATCCCACTGAAGCTTTCTTT.

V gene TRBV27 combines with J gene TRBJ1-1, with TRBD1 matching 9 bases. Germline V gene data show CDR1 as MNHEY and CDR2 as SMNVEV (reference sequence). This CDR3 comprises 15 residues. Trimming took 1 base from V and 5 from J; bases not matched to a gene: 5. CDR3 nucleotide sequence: TGTGCCAGCAGTTTATTCTGGACAGGGGATACTGAAGCTTTCTTT. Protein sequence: CASSLFWTGDTEAFF.

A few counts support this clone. CDR3 protein: CASSLTGGNYGYTF. The DNA for the CDR3 is TGTGCCAGCAGCTTAACCGGGGGGAACTATGGCTACACCTTC. V gene TRBV7-3 combines with J gene TRBJ1-2; a weak D match, TRBD1 (5 bases). The V end was cut by 0 bases, the J end by 2 bases, with 7 bases between. The germline V gene encodes CDR1 SGHTA and CDR2 FQGTGA. CDR3 size: 14 residues.

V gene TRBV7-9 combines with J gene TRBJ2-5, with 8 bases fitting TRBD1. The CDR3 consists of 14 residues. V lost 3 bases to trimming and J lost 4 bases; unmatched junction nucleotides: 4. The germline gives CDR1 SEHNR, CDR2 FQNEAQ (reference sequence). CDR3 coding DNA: TGTGCCAGCAGCTTCCTCGGACAGGGAGAGACCCAGTACTTC. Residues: CASSFLGQGETQYF.

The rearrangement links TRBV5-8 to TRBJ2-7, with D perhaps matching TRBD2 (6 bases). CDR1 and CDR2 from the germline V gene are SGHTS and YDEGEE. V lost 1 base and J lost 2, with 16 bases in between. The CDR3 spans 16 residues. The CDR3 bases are TGTGCCAGCAGCTTGTTCCGGGGGACGGTGACCTACGAGCAGTACTTC. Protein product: CASSLFRGTVTYEQYF.

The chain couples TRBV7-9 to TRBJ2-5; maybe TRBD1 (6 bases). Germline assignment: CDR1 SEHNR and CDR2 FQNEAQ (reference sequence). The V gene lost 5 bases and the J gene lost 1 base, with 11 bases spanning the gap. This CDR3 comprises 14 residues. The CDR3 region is CASSPQGVQETQYF. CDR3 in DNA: TGTGCCAGCAGCCCACAGGGAGTCCAAGAGACCCAGTACTTC.